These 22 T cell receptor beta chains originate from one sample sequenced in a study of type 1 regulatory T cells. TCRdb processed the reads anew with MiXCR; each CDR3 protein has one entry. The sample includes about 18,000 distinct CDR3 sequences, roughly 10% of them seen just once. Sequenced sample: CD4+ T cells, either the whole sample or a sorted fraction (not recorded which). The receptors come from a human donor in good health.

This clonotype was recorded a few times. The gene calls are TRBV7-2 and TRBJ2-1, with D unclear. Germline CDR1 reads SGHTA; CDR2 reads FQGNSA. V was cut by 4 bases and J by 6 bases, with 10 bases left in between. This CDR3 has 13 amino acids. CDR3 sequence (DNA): TGTGCCAGCAGCTCCCTCTCGTCCAATGAGCAGTTCTTC. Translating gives CASSSLSSNEQFF.

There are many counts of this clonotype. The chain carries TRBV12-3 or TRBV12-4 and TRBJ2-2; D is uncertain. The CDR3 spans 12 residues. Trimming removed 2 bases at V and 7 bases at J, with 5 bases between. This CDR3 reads CASSLHDGELFF. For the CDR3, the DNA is TGTGCCAGCAGTTTACATGACGGGGAGCTGTTTTTT.

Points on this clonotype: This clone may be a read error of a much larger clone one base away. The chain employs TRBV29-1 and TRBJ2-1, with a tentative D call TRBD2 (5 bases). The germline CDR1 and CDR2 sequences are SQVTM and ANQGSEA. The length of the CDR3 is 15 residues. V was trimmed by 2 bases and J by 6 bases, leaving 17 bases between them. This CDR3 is CSVELEVVLSNEQFF. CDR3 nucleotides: TGCAGCGTTGAACTGGAGGTAGTACTTTCCAATGAGCAGTTCTTC.

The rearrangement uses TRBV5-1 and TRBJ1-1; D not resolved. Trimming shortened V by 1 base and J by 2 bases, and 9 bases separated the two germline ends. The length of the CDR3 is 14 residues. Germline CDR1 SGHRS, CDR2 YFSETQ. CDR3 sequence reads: CASSLYGVNTEAFF. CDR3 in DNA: TGCGCCAGCAGCTTGTATGGGGTCAACACTGAAGCTTTCTTT.

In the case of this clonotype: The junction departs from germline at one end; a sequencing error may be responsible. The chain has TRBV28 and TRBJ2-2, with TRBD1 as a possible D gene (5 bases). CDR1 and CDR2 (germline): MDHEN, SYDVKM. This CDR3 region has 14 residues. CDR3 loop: CAGRAETNTGELFF. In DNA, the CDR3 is TGTGCCGGCAGGGCAGAGACGAACACCGGGGAGCTGTTTTTT.

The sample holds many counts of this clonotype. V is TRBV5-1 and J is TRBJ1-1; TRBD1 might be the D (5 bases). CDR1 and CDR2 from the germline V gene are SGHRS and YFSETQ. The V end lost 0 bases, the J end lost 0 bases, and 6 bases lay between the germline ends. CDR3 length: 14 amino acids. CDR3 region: CASSLEQVNTEAFF. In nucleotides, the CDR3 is TGCGCCAGCAGCTTGGAACAGGTGAACACTGAAGCTTTCTTT.

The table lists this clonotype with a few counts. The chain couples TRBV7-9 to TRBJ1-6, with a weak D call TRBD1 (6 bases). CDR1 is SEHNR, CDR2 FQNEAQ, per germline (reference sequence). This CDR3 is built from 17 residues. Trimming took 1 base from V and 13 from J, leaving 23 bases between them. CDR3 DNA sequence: TGTGCCAGCAGCTTAGAGCAGGGTATAGTGGGGGCTGTGCCCCTCCACTTT. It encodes CASSLEQGIVGAVPLHF.

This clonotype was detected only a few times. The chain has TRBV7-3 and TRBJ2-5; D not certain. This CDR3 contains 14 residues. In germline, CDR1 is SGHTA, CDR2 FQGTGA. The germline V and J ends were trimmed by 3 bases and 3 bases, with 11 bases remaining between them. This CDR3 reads CASSLVGLKETQYF. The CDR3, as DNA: TGTGCCAGCAGCTTGGTGGGATTAAAAGAGACCCAGTACTTC.

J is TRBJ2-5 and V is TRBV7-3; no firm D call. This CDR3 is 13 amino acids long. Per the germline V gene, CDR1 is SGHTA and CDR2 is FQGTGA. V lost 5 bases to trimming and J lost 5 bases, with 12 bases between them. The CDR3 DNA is TGTGCCAGCAGCCCCACGGGCCGGGAGACCCAGTACTTC. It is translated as CASSPTGRETQYF.

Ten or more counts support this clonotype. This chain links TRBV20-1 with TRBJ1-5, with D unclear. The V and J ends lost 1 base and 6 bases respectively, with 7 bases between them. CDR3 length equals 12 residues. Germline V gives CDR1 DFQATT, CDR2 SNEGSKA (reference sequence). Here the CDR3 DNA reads TGCAGTGCTAGAGGAGGACTTCAGCCCCAGCATTTT. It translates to CSARGGLQPQHF.

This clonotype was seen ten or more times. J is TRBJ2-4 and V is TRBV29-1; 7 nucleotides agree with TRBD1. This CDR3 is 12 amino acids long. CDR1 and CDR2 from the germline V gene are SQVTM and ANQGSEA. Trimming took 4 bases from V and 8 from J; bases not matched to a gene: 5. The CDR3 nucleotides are TGCAGCGTTGTAGGGGACAGTTACATTCAGTACTTC. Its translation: CSVVGDSYIQYF.

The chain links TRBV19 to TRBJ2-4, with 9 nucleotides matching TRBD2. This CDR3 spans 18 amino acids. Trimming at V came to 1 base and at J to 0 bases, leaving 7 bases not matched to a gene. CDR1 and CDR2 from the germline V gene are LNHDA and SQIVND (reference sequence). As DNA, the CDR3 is TGTGCCAGTAGTATAGCGGCTAGCGGGAACCTAGCCAAAAACATTCAGTACTTC. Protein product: CASSIAASGNLAKNIQYF.

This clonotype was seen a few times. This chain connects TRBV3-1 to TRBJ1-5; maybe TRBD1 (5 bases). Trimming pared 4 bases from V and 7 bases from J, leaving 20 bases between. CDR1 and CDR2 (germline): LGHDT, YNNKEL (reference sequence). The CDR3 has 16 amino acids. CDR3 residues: CASSLGRSILQQPQHF. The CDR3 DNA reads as TGTGCCAGCAGCCTGGGACGGAGCATCTTACAGCAGCCCCAGCATTTT.

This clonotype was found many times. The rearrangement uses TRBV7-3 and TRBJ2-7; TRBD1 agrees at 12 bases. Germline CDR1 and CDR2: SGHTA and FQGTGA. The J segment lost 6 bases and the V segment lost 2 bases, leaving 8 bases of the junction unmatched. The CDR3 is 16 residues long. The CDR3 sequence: CASSLGTGGLRSEQYF. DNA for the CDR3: TGTGCCAGCAGCTTAGGGACAGGGGGCTTACGGAGCGAGCAGTACTTC.

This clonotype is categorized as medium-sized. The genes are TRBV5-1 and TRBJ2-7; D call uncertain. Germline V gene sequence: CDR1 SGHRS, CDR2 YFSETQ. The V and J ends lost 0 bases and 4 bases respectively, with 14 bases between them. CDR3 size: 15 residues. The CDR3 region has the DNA TGCGCCAGCAGCTTGGCCGAGGCAGTAACTTACGAGCAGTACTTC. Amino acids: CASSLAEAVTYEQYF.

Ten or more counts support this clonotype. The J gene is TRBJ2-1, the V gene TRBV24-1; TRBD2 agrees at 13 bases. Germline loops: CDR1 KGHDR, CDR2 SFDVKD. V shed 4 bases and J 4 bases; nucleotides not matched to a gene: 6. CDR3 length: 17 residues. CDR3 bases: TGTGCCACCAGTGACGTGGGACTAGCGGGAACATACAATGAGCAGTTCTTC. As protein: CATSDVGLAGTYNEQFF.

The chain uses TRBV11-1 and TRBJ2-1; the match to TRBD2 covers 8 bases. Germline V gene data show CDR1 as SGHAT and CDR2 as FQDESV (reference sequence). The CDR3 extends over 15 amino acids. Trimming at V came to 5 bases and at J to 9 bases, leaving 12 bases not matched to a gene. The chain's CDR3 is CASSPSGRGVGEQFF. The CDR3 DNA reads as TGTGCCAGCAGCCCGAGCGGGAGAGGGGTCGGTGAGCAGTTCTTC.

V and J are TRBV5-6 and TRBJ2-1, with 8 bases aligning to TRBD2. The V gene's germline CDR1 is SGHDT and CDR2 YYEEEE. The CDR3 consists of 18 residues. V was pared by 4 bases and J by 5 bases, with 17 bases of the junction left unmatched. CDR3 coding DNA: TGTGCCAGCAGCCCATCGGGCCTAAGCGGGAGTTACCACAATGAGCAGTTCTTC. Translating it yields CASSPSGLSGSYHNEQFF. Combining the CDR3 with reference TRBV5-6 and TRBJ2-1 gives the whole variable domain DAGVTQSPTHLIKTRGQQVTLRCSPKSGHDTVSWYQQALGQGPQFIFQYYEEEERQRGNFPDRFSGHQFPNYSSELNVNALLLGDSALYLCASSPSGLSGSYHNEQFFGPGTRLTVL.

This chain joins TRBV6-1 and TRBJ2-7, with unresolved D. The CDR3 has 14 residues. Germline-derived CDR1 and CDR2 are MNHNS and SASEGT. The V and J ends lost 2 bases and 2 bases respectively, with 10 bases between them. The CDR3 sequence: CASSERSSPYEQYF. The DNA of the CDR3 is TGTGCCAGCAGTGAACGGTCAAGCCCCTACGAGCAGTACTTC.

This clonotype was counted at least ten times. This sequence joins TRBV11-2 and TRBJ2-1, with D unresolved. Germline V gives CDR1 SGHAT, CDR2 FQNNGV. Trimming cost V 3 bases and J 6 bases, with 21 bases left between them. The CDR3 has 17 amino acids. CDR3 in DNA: TGTGCCAGCAGCTTTTCTAGACGGAGAGAAGTTATCAATGAGCAGTTCTTC. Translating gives CASSFSRRREVINEQFF.

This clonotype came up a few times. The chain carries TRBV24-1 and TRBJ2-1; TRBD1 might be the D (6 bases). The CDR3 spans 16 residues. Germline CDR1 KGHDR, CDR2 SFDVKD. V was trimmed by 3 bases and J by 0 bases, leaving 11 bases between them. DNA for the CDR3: TGTGCCACCAGTGATGCGGACAGTAGCTCCTACAATGAGCAGTTCTTC. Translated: CATSDADSSSYNEQFF.

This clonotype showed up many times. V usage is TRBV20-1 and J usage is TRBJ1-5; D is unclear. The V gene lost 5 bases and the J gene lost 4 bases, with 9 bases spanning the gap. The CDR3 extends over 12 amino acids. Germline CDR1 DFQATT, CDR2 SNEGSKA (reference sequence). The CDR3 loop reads CSAFGRNQPQHF. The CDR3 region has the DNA TGCAGTGCTTTCGGACGGAATCAGCCCCAGCATTTT.